Reported below is one TCR beta chain. J was trimmed by 5 bases and V by 6 bases; bases with no gene match: 7. CDR3 length: 15 amino acids. The V gene's germline CDR1 is SGHTA and CDR2 FQGTGA. These data originate in a study of blood T cell repertoires in COVID-19. Study in general: PBMCs, B-cell-depleted T cells, or T cells provided the cDNA or gDNA that made up the material.

Method: immunoSEQ multiplex PCR; TCRdb's copy keeps in-frame clones and lacks some. The sample yields over 95,000 clones, about four fifths seen once. The chain joins TRBV7-3 to TRBJ2-3; the match to TRBD2 covers 11 bases. The source material was peripheral blood. The clonotype comes from a human donor in a cohort sampled during active COVID-19. The CDR3, as DNA: TGTGCCAGCAGTTTTAGCGGGGGGGCACGAGATACGCAGTATTTT. Its translation is CASSFSGGARDTQYF.